A selection of T cell receptor beta chains follows, all from one sample in a study of blood T cell repertoires in COVID-19. Libraries were prepared by immunoSEQ multiplex PCR; TCRdb keeps only in-frame clonotypes and omits some of them. The sample carries about 180,000 clones, 88% recorded once. The sample was PBMCs or T cells enriched from blood (not recorded which). These receptors all come from a woman aged 18-29 years who had recovered from COVID-19. Both conserved end residues are part of each CDR3. The order of the fields is V gene, J gene, D gene, clone size, CDR3 protein, CDR3 DNA. D genes are given only for firm matches. The size of a clone is reported for some rows only, either as once, few or many, or as a class for expanded clones.

V: TRBV2; J: TRBJ2-5; D: TRBD1; size: NA; CDR3: CNEGTGGQGTQYF; DNA: TGTAACGAAGGGACAGGGGGTCAGGGGACCCAGTACTTC
V: TRBV7-2; J: TRBJ2-7; D: TRBD1; size: NA; CDR3: CASSSKQGSYEQYF; DNA: TGTGCCAGCAGCTCAAAACAGGGGTCTTACGAGCAGTACTTC
V: TRBV29-1; J: TRBJ2-1; D: NA; size: NA; CDR3: CSVGQAGGYNEQFF; DNA: TGCAGCGTTGGGCAAGCGGGTGGCTACAATGAGCAGTTCTTC
V: TRBV25-1; J: TRBJ2-3; D: NA; size: NA; CDR3: CASSESRILTDTQYF; DNA: TGTGCCAGCAGTGAGTCCAGGATCCTCACCGATACGCAGTATTTT
V: TRBV5-6; J: TRBJ1-2; D: TRBD1; size: NA; CDR3: CASSPRTGENYGYTF; DNA: TGTGCCAGCAGCCCGAGGACAGGGGAAAACTATGGCTACACCTTC
V: TRBV6-6; J: TRBJ1-2; D: NA; size: NA; CDR3: CASSYVRGGLDYGYTF; DNA: TGTGCCAGCAGTTATGTTCGGGGGGGCCTCGACTATGGCTACACCTTC
V: TRBV25-1; J: TRBJ2-7; D: TRBD2; size: NA; CDR3: CASSVAGGREQYF; DNA: TGTGCCAGCAGTGTTGCGGGGGGGCGCGAGCAGTACTTC
V: TRBV5-1; J: TRBJ2-5; D: NA; size: NA; CDR3: CASSLQTGTQETQYF; DNA: TGCGCCAGCAGCTTGCAGACAGGTACTCAAGAGACCCAGTACTTC
V: TRBV28; J: TRBJ2-2; D: TRBD2; size: NA; CDR3: CASSSSGRATGELFF; DNA: TGTGCCAGCAGTTCAAGCGGGAGGGCCACCGGGGAGCTGTTTTTT
V: TRBV7-8; J: TRBJ2-7; D: TRBD1; size: NA; CDR3: CASSLWAGGAEQYF; DNA: TGTGCCAGCAGCTTATGGGCAGGGGGAGCCGAGCAGTACTTC
V: TRBV10-3; J: TRBJ1-6; D: NA; size: NA; CDR3: CAISASDNREPLHF; DNA: TGTGCCATCAGTGCTTCAGATAACAGGGAACCCCTCCACTTT
V: TRBV27; J: TRBJ1-4; D: NA; size: few; CDR3: CASSPTNLNEKLFF; DNA: TGTGCCAGCAGTCCGACAAACCTCAATGAAAAACTGTTTTTT
V: TRBV6-5; J: TRBJ1-2; D: TRBD1; size: many; CDR3: CASRTDRQGVYGYTF; DNA: TGTGCCAGCAGAACCGACCGACAGGGGGTCTATGGCTACACCTTC
V: TRBV4-2; J: TRBJ2-7; D: TRBD1; size: NA; CDR3: CASSQDRAYEQYF; DNA: TGTGCCAGCAGCCAGGACAGGGCCTACGAGCAGTACTTC